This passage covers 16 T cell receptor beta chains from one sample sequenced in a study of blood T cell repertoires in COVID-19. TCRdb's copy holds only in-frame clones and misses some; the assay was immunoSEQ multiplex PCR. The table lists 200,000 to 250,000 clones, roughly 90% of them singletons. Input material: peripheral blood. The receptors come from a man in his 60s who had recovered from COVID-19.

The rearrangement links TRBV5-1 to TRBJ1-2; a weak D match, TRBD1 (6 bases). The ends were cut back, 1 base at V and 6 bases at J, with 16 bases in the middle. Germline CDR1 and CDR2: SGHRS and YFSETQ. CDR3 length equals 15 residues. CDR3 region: CASSLTPGQSNGYTF. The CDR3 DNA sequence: TGCGCCAGCAGCTTGACGCCGGGACAATCGAATGGCTACACCTTC. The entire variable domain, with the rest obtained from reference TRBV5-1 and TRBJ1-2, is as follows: KAGVTQTPRYLIKTRGQQVTLSCSPISGHRSVSWYQQTPGQGLQFLFEYFSETQRNKGNFPGRFSGRQFSNSRSEMNVSTLELGDSALYLCASSLTPGQSNGYTFGSGTRLTVV.

In DNA, the CDR3 is TGCGCCAGCAGCCGACAATCCGTAGACATTCAGTACTTC. As protein: CASSRQSVDIQYF. The chain uses TRBV5-1 and TRBJ2-4, with D unclear. Germline V CDR1 and CDR2: SGHRS, YFSETQ. Trimming took 4 bases from V and 8 from J, leaving 13 bases between them. The CDR3 length is 13 residues.

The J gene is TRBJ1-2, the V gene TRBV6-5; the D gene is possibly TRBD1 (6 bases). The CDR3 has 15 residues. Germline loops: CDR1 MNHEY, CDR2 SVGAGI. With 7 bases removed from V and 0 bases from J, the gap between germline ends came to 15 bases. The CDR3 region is CASTEGGTSNYGYTF. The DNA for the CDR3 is TGTGCCAGCACCGAGGGGGGGACCTCTAACTATGGCTACACCTTC.

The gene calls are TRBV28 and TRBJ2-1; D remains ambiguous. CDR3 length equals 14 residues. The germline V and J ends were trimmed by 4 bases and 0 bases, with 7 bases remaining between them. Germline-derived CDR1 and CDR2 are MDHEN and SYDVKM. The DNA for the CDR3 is TGTGCCAGCAGTTCCTACCGCTCCTACAATGAGCAGTTCTTC. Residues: CASSSYRSYNEQFF.

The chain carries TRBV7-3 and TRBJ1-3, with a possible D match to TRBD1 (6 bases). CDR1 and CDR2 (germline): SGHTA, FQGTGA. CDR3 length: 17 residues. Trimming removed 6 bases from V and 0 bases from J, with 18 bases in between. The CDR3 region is CASSIGGGPASGNTIYF. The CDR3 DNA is TGTGCCAGCAGTATAGGGGGGGGCCCAGCCTCTGGAAACACCATATATTTT.

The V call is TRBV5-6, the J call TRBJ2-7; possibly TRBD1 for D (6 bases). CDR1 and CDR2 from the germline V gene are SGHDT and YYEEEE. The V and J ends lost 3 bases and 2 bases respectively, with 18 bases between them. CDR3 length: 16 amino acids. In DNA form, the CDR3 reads TGTGCCAGCAGCTCGCCTCCGGGACAACCTCCCTACGAGCAGTACTTC. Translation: CASSSPPGQPPYEQYF.

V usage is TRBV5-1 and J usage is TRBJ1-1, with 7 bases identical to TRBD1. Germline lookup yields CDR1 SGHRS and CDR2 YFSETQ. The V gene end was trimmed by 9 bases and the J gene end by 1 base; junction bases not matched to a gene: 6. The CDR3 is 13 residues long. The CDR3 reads CATSRQGNTEAFF. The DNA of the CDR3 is TGCGCCACCTCACGACAGGGGAACACTGAAGCTTTCTTT.

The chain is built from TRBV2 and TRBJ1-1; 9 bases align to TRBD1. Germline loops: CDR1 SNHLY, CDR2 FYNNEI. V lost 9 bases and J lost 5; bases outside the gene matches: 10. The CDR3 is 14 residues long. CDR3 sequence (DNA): TGTGCCAGTCAGTACAGGGGGCGGCGGACTGAAGCTTTCTTT. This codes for CASQYRGRRTEAFF. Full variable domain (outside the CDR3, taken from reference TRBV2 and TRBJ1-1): EPEVTQTPSHQVTQMGQEVILRCVPISNHLYFYWYRQILGQKVEFLVSFYNNEISEKSEIFDDQFSVERPDGSNFTLKIRSTKLEDSAMYFCASQYRGRRTEAFFGQGTRLTVV.

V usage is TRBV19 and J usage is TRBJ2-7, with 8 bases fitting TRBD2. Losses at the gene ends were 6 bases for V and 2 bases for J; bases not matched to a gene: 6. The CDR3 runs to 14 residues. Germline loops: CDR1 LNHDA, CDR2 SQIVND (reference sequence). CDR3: CASRGSGDPYEQYF. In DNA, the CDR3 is TGTGCCAGTAGGGGTAGCGGGGACCCCTACGAGCAGTACTTC.

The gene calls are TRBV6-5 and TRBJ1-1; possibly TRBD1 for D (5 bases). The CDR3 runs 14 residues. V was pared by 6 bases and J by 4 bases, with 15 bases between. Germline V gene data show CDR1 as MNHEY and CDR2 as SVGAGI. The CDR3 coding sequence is TGTGCCAGCAGACTGGGGCTTAGTGTCACTGAAGCTTTCTTT. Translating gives CASRLGLSVTEAFF.

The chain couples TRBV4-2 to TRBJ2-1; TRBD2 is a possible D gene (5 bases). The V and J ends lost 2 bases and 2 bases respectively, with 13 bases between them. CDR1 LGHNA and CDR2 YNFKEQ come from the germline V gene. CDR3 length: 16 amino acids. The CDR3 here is CASSQPERRAYNEQFF. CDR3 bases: TGTGCCAGCAGCCAACCTGAGCGGCGCGCCTACAATGAGCAGTTCTTC.

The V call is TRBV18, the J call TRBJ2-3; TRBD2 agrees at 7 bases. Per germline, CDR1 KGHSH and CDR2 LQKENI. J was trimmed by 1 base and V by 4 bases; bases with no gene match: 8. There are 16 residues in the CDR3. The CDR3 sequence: CASSLRGVAGTDTQYF. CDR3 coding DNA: TGTGCCAGCTCACTCCGGGGGGTAGCTGGCACAGATACGCAGTATTTT.

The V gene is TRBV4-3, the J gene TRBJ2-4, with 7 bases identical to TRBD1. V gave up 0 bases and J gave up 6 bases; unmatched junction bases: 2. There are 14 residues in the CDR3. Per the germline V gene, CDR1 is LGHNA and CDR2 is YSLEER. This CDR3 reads CASSQEAGGNIQYF. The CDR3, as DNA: TGCGCCAGCAGCCAAGAGGCAGGGGGAAACATTCAGTACTTC.

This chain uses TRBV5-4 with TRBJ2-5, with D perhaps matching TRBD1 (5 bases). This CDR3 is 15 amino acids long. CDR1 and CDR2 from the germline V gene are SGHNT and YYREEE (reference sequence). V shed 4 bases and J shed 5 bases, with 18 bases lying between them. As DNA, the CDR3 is TGTGCCAGCAGCCAGGCCCTGACAGACGGGGAGACCCAGTACTTC. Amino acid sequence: CASSQALTDGETQYF.

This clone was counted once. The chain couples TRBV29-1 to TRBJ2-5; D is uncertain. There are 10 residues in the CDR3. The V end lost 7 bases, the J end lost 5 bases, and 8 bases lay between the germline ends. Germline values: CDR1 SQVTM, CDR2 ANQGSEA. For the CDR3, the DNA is TGCAGCGCCTCCGTTGAGACCCAGTACTTC. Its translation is CSASVETQYF.

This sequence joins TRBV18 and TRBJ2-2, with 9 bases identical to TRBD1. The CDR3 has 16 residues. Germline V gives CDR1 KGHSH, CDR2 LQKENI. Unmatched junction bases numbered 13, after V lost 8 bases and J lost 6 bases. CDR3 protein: CASRNTGTGFAGELFF. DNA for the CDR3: TGTGCCAGCCGCAACACCGGGACAGGGTTCGCCGGGGAGCTGTTTTTT.